The 27 T cell receptor beta chains below were found in one sample sequenced in a study of Tregs in tolerant kidney transplant recipients. Mixed chimerism was transient after nonmyeloablative marrow transplants from related graft donors. Sequencing was performed with immunoSEQ multiplex PCR; in TCRdb, only in-frame clones are kept and a portion is missing. The sample shows roughly 54,000 clones, roughly 89% of them seen only once. Sequences were derived from CD8+ T cells from blood (PBMCs), sampled 12 months after the transplant. The source is a human patient who received a combined kidney and bone marrow transplant. Some T cells may be supplied by the graft donor.

Notes on this clone: One end of the junction fails to match germline, which may point to a read error. The same CDR3 arises from other DNA sequences in this sample as well. Here the CDR3 reads CASSQGLEVSLSPNNSPLHF. Written as DNA, the CDR3 is TGCGCCAGCAGCCAAGGCCTAGAAGTCTCGCTGAGCCCTAATAATTCCCCCCTCCACTTT. J is TRBJ1-6 and V is TRBV4-3, with D uncertain. Germline values: CDR1 LGHNA, CDR2 YSLEER. The CDR3 is 20 amino acids.

CDR3 loop: CASSQVRTDQETQYF. CDR3 nucleotide sequence: TGCGCCAGCAGCCAAGTTAGGACTGATCAAGAGACCCAGTACTTC. The chain links TRBV4-1 to TRBJ2-5; D is perhaps TRBD2 (5 bases). The V gene lost 1 base and the J gene lost 2 bases, with 11 bases spanning the gap. This CDR3 contains 15 residues. Germline V gene lookup returns CDR1 MGHRA and CDR2 YSYEKL.

This chain uses TRBV13 with TRBJ2-5; 9 bases are shared with TRBD2. The tail of the sequence fits TRBJ2-7 better, so the J call may be wrong. CDR1 is PRHDT, CDR2 FYEKMQ, per germline (reference sequence). This CDR3 spans 16 amino acids. The CDR3 region has the DNA TGTGCCAGCAGCTCGGCTAGCGGGAAGAGCTCCTACGAGCAGTACTTC. Amino acids: CASSSASGKSSYEQYF.

V usage is TRBV19 and J usage is TRBJ2-7; TRBD1 aligns across 11 bases. V was clipped by 10 bases and J by 6 bases; unmatched bases: 14. The CDR3 has 15 amino acids. Germline V CDR1 and CDR2: LNHDA, SQIVND (reference sequence). CDR3 in DNA: TGTGCCACACATTTCACCGGGACAGGGGGAACCGAGCAGTACTTC. Its protein product is CATHFTGTGGTEQYF.

CDR3 in DNA: TGTGCCAGCAGCCCCAACACCGGGACTAGCGTCTTCGGGCAGTTCTTC. This encodes CASSPNTGTSVFGQFF. The chain has TRBV25-1 and TRBJ2-1; 10 nucleotides line up with TRBD2. Germline V lookup: CDR1 MGHDK, CDR2 SYGVNS. The V and J ends lost 6 bases and 12 bases, in that order; junction bases with no gene match: 17. CDR3 length equals 16 residues.

The rearrangement joins TRBV14 to TRBJ2-2; 7 bases line up with TRBD1. V lost 4 bases to trimming and J lost 6 bases; unmatched junction nucleotides: 2. Germline assignment: CDR1 SGHDN and CDR2 FVKESK. This CDR3 comprises 13 residues. CDR3 in amino acids: CASSRTGAGELFF. As DNA, the CDR3 is TGTGCCAGCAGCCGCACAGGGGCCGGGGAGCTGTTTTTT.

V and J are TRBV5-6 and TRBJ2-5; a possible D gene is TRBD1 (5 bases). Trimming shortened V by 1 base and J by 2 bases, and 9 bases separated the two germline ends. CDR1 is SGHDT, CDR2 YYEEEE, per germline. The CDR3 has 14 amino acids. The CDR3 protein is CASSLIQGQETQYF. The DNA of the CDR3 is TGTGCCAGCAGCTTGATCCAGGGTCAAGAGACCCAGTACTTC.

J is TRBJ1-6 and V is TRBV18, with D perhaps TRBD1 (6 bases). The germline CDR1 and CDR2 sequences are KGHSH and LQKENI. This CDR3 has 16 amino acids. Trimming removed 3 bases at V and 0 bases at J, with 9 bases between. This chain's CDR3 is CASSPGHSSYNSPLHF. DNA of the CDR3: TGTGCCAGCTCACCGGGACACAGCTCCTATAATTCACCCCTCCACTTT.

The chain carries TRBV19 and TRBJ1-1, with 7 bases lining up with TRBD1. V shed 0 bases and J 4 bases; nucleotides not matched to a gene: 14. The CDR3 sequence is 18 residues long. Germline V gene lookup returns CDR1 LNHDA and CDR2 SQIVND (reference sequence). The CDR3 spells CASSIDRQGGLRVTEAFF. CDR3 in DNA: TGTGCCAGTAGTATAGATCGACAGGGTGGCTTGCGCGTCACTGAAGCTTTCTTT.

V usage is TRBV9 and J usage is TRBJ2-3; D might be TRBD1 (6 bases). This CDR3 has 16 residues. Trimming left V 0 bases short and J 5 bases short, with 16 bases between. Germline V gene sequence: CDR1 SGDLS, CDR2 YYNGEE. The CDR3 DNA reads as TGTGCCAGCAGCGTAGAATCAGGGGACGGAAGAGATACGCAGTATTTT. This sequence encodes CASSVESGDGRDTQYF.

The chain is built from TRBV7-6 and TRBJ2-1; maybe TRBD2 (7 bases). The germline gives CDR1 SGHVS, CDR2 FNYEAQ. The CDR3 length is 15 residues. Trimming left V 0 bases short and J 7 bases short, with 13 bases between. The CDR3 here is CASSLAYGGQNEQFF. The CDR3 coding sequence is TGTGCCAGCAGCTTAGCTTACGGGGGGCAGAATGAGCAGTTCTTC.

The rearrangement links TRBV9 to TRBJ1-5; TRBD1 matches at 12 bases. CDR3 length equals 14 residues. V lost 3 bases to trimming and J lost 11 bases; unmatched junction nucleotides: 6. The V gene's germline CDR1 is SGDLS and CDR2 YYNGEE. DNA of the CDR3: TGTGCCAGCAGCGCCGGGACAGGGGGCTATACCCAGCATTTT. Its protein is CASSAGTGGYTQHF.

The chain has TRBV11-2 and TRBJ2-1, with TRBD2 identical over 8 bases. With V trimmed by 5 bases and J by 2 bases, 5 bases remained unmatched. CDR1 is SGHAT, CDR2 FQNNGV, per germline. The CDR3 is made up of 15 amino acids. In nucleotides, the CDR3 is TGTGCCAGCAGCGCGCTAGCGGGCCCCTACAATGAGCAGTTCTTC. Amino acids: CASSALAGPYNEQFF.

This chain connects TRBV5-1 to TRBJ2-5; possibly TRBD1 or TRBD2 for D (5 bases each). The DNA end is a closer match to TRBJ2-7, so the J assignment may be wrong. This CDR3 contains 13 residues. Germline V lookup: CDR1 SGHRS, CDR2 YFSETQ. The CDR3 coding sequence is TGCGCCAGCAGCTTGGGTGGGGGCTACGAGCAGTACTTC. The encoded protein is CASSLGGGYEQYF.

This clone is a singleton in its sample. The chain carries TRBV7-9 and TRBJ2-3; TRBD2 might be the D (6 bases). Per germline, CDR1 SEHNR and CDR2 FQNEAQ (reference sequence). The CDR3 runs 18 residues. Trimming pared 5 bases from V and 2 bases from J, leaving 23 bases between. CDR3 coding DNA: TGTGCCAGCAGCCTTAAAGTTTTAAGCGGGCTTCTCACAGATACGCAGTATTTT. The encoded protein is CASSLKVLSGLLTDTQYF.

V is TRBV6-1 and J is TRBJ2-7; 12 bases are a match to TRBD2. The CDR3 runs to 15 residues. Unmatched junction bases numbered 5, after V lost 5 bases and J lost 3 bases. CDR1 and CDR2 from the germline V gene are MNHNS and SASEGT. The CDR3 is CASSSRTSGVYEQYF. The CDR3 DNA reads as TGTGCCAGCAGTTCTCGGACTAGCGGGGTCTACGAGCAGTACTTC.

This clone was detected once. The gene calls are TRBV7-6 and TRBJ2-7; TRBD2 agrees at 7 bases. The J segment lost 2 bases and the V segment lost 1 base, leaving 14 bases of the junction unmatched. Germline V gives CDR1 SGHVS, CDR2 FNYEAQ. The CDR3 spans 18 residues. CDR3 amino acids: CASSLEVGGFSNPYEQYF. The CDR3 DNA sequence: TGTGCCAGCAGCTTAGAGGTGGGGGGGTTTTCTAACCCCTACGAGCAGTACTTC. Full variable domain (outside the CDR3, taken from reference TRBV7-6 and TRBJ2-7): GAGVSQSPRYKVTKRGQDVALRCDPISGHVSLYWYRQALGQGPEFLTYFNYEAQQDKSGLPNDRFSAERPEGSISTLTIQRTEQRDSAMYRCASSLEVGGFSNPYEQYFGPGTRLTVT.

The chain links TRBV5-1 to TRBJ2-7, with TRBD2 matching over 10 bases. The germline gives CDR1 SGHRS, CDR2 YFSETQ. There are 14 residues in the CDR3. Trimming removed 5 bases from V and 3 bases from J; junction bases left unmatched: 5. CDR3 DNA: TGCGCCAGCAGGGTAGCGGGAGGTAACTACGAGCAGTACTTC. Its protein product is CASRVAGGNYEQYF.

The rearrangement links TRBV6-1 to TRBJ2-3; D may be TRBD1 (5 bases). The germline gives CDR1 MNHNS, CDR2 SASEGT. The ends were cut back, 4 bases at V and 6 bases at J, with 14 bases in the middle. The CDR3 runs to 14 residues. This CDR3 reads CASSGGPMWDTQYF. Here the CDR3 DNA reads TGTGCCAGCAGTGGGGGCCCGATGTGGGATACGCAGTATTTT.

This clone was counted a single time. This chain joins TRBV27 and TRBJ1-1; D gene unclear. The CDR3 loop spans 14 amino acids. The V end was cut by 7 bases, the J end by 4 bases, with 16 bases between. Germline-derived CDR1 and CDR2 are MNHEY and SMNVEV (reference sequence). For the CDR3, the DNA is TGTGCCAGCACCCGGGGTGGTTTGGGCACTGAAGCTTTCTTT. The encoded protein is CASTRGGLGTEAFF.

Remarks on this clone: Different DNA sequences within this sample yield the same CDR3. V is TRBV29-1 and J is TRBJ2-2; D uncertain. The V and J ends lost 4 bases and 5 bases respectively, with 8 bases between them. This CDR3 has 12 amino acids. Germline V gives CDR1 SQVTM, CDR2 ANQGSEA. The CDR3 spells CSVVGWTGELFF. The CDR3 DNA is TGCAGCGTTGTGGGCTGGACCGGGGAGCTGTTTTTT.

This chain links TRBV9 with TRBJ2-7; weak D call: TRBD2 (5 bases). The CDR3 length is 15 residues. Per the germline V gene, CDR1 is SGDLS and CDR2 is YYNGEE. Trimming removed 0 bases from V and 3 bases from J, with 13 bases in between. The CDR3 region has the DNA TGTGCCAGCAGCGTAGATTTTGCTAGCAGCTACGAGCAGTACTTC. Protein product: CASSVDFASSYEQYF.

On this clone itself: At one end the junction does not follow the germline gene, possibly because of a read error. V gene TRBV6-1 combines with J gene TRBJ2-7; maybe TRBD2 (7 bases). Germline V gives CDR1 MNHNS, CDR2 SASEGT. This CDR3 has 18 residues. CDR3 amino acids: CASREGFEGGFRGYEQYF. CDR3 in DNA: TGTGCCAGCAGAGAAGGATTTGAGGGGGGGTTTCGTGGCTACGAGCAGTACTTC.

The rearrangement joins TRBV7-9 to TRBJ2-2; 7 bases fit TRBD1. The length of the CDR3 is 13 residues. Germline V gene lookup returns CDR1 SEHNR and CDR2 FQNEAQ (reference sequence). V lost 11 bases and J lost 5; bases outside the gene matches: 8. The CDR3 DNA sequence: TGTGCCGGTAGACAGGGTCAGACCGGGGAGCTGTTTTTT. This sequence encodes CAGRQGQTGELFF.

This clone has just a few counts. This rearrangement joins TRBV2 to TRBJ2-7, with a weak D call TRBD1 (5 bases). Per the germline V gene, CDR1 is SNHLY and CDR2 is FYNNEI. The CDR3 runs 11 residues. Trimming cost V 6 bases and J 6 bases, with 9 bases left between them. The CDR3 nucleotides are TGTGCCAGCAGCCAGGGTTCCGAGCAGTACTTC. As protein: CASSQGSEQYF.

The gene calls are TRBV4-2 and TRBJ1-4; D is possibly TRBD1 (5 bases). Looked up from germline, CDR1 is LGHNA and CDR2 is YNFKEQ. The CDR3 sequence is 16 residues long. V was trimmed by 1 base and J by 8 bases, leaving 17 bases between them. CDR3: CASSQAVWDLLEKLFF. The CDR3 bases are TGTGCCAGCAGCCAAGCCGTCTGGGACTTGTTAGAAAAACTGTTTTTT.

In the case of this clone: Other DNA sequences in the same sample also yield this CDR3. The chain is built from TRBV5-6 and TRBJ2-3, with 8 bases lining up with TRBD2. The CDR3 has 14 amino acids. V was pared by 2 bases and J by 4 bases, with 3 bases of the junction left unmatched. Germline loops: CDR1 SGHDT, CDR2 YYEEEE. CDR3 sequence reads: CASSLGLAADTQYF. CDR3 DNA sequence: TGTGCCAGCAGCTTAGGACTAGCAGCAGATACGCAGTATTTT.